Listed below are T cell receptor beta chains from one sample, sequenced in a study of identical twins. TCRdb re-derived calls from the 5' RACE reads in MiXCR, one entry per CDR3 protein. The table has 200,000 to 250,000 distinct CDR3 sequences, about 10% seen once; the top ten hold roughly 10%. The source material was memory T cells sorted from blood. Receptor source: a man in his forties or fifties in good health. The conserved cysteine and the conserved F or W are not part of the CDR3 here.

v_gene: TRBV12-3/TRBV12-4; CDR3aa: ASSLRWGIGQETQY
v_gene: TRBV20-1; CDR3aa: SARDTGQGAYEQY
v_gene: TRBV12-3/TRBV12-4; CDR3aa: ASSGLDEQF
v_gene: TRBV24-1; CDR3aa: ATGDRGQETQY
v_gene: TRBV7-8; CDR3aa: ASSLVYVGRDSKNTQY
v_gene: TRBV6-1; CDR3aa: ASSERVGTGAYEQY
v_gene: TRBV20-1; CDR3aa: SARGGQNSNQPQH
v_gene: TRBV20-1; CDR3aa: SAAQVNQPQH
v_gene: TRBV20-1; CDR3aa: SARESRAADTQY
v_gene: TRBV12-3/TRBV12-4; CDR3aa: ASSIKAVWATQY
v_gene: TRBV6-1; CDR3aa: ASSPLQGNEQF
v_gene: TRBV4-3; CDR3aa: ASSQSVQFYEQY
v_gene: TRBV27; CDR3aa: ASSFSGVGEQY
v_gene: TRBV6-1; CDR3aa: ASSGGTGSYEQY
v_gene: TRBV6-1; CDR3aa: ASGGPEQY
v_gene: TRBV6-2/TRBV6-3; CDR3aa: ASRRGTSGREYNPNEQF
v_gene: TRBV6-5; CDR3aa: ASSLVYGVEQY
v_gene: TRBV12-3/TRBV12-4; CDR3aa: ASSGWTGESGYGYT
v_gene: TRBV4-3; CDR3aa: ASSLGTVNTGELF
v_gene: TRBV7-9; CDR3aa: ASSGQGETVGNEQF
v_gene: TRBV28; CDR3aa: ASSQGGQGMGEQF
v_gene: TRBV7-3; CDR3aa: ASSLGFGIPGETQY
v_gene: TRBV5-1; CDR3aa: ASSLAGNYEQY
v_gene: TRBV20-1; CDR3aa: SARDLLAGEQETQY
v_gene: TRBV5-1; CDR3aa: ASSLVQGRHEQF
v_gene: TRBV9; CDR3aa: ASSVGASGRDTDTQY
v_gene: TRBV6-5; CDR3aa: ASSYSDRNTGELF
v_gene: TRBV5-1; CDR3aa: ASSRSLAGVPYEQY
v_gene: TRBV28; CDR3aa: ASSLSGAKEKLF
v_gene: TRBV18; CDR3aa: ASSPSQGALGTGELF
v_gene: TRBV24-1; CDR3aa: ATSDPATGANVLT
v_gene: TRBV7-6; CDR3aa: ASSGARGVGGIEQF
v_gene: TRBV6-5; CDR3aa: ASSSARNYGYT
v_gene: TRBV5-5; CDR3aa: ASSFSGSGTGELF
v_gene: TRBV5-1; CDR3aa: ASSLRLEETQY
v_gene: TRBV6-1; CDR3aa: ASRPPGQNIQY
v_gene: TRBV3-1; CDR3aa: ASSQPTSLETQY
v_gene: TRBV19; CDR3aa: ASSILESGINEQF
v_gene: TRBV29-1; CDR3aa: SVERLAGANEQF
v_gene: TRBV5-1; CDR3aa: ASSLVWSGGNTEAF
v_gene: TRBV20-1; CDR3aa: SASLASRDSYEQY
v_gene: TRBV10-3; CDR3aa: ATLQGTGNSPLH
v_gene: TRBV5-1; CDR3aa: ASSLTGTGNEKLF
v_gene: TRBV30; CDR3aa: AWSVRGGQETQY